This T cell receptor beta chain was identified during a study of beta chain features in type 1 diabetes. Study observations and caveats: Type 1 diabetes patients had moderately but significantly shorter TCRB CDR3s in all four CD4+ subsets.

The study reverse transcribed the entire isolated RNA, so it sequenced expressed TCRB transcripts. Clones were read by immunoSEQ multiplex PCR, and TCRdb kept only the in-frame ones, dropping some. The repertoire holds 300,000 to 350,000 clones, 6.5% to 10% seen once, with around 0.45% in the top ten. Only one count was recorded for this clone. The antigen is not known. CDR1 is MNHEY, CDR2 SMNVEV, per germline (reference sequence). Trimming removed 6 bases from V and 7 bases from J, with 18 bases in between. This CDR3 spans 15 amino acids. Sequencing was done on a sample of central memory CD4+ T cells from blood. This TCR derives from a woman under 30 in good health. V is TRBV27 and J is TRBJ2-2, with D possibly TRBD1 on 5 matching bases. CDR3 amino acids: CASSRGAGSVGELFF. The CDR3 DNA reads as TGTGCCAGCAGCCGTGGGGCAGGGTCTGTCGGGGAGCTGTTTTTT.